This record concerns one T cell receptor beta chain sequence. This entry comes from a study of cytomegalovirus exposure and HLA in healthy donors. This CDR3 has 15 amino acids. V gave up 3 bases and J gave up 3 bases, with 14 bases separating them. Looked up from germline, CDR1 is MDHEN and CDR2 is SYDVKM. It was with 60 Vbeta and 13 Jbeta primers that the PCR ran. The data were produced by immunoSEQ multiplex PCR, yet TCRdb's version contains in-frame clones alone and is incomplete. Of under 150,000 clones listed, roughly 83% are singletons. The clonotype was recovered from a female donor in good health and CMV-seronegative. The gene calls are TRBV28 and TRBJ1-1, with D perhaps matching TRBD1 (6 bases). Sequencing was done on a sample of PBMCs. CDR3 coding DNA: TGTGCCAGCAGTTTCCAACAGGGCGGGTACACTGAAGCTTTCTTT. It yields the protein CASSFQQGGYTEAFF.